This T cell receptor beta chain was sequenced for a study of shared clonotypes between healthy human individuals. The study ran the assay at deep level. Assay used: immunoSEQ multiplex PCR; TCRdb lists only in-frame clones, some missing. The sample lists about 2.3 million clones, approximately 90% occurring once. Regarding the study as a whole: Relative to memory subsets, naive subsets generally showed larger estimated richness.

Comment on this clone: The antigen remains unidentified.

The source of this sequence is a man aged 18 to 29 in good health. Some clones in this sample may be carry-over from other donors' samples. The sequenced sample was naive CD4+ T cells from PBMCs. Noted subset: CD45RA+ positively selected.

DNA of the CDR3: TGTGCCAGCACCGAGTTTAGGGAGTTGGGCACAGATACGCAGTATTTT. It specifies CASTEFRELGTDTQYF. J is TRBJ2-3 and V is TRBV7-9, with a weak D call TRBD2 (5 bases). CDR1 SEHNR and CDR2 FQNEAQ come from the germline V gene (reference sequence). The CDR3 runs to 16 residues. V lost 7 bases, J lost 1 base, and 18 bases lay in between.